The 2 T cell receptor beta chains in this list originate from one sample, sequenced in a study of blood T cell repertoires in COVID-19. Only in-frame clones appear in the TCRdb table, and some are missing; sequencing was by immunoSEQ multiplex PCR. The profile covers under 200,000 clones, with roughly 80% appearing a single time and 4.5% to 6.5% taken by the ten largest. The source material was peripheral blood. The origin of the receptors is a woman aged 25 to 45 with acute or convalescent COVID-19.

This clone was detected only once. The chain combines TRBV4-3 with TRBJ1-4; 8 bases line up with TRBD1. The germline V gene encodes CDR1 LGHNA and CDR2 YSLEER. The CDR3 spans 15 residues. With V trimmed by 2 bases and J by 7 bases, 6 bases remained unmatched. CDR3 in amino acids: CASSQNRGISEKLFF. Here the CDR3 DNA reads TGCGCCAGCAGCCAAAACAGGGGGATAAGTGAAAAACTGTTTTTT.

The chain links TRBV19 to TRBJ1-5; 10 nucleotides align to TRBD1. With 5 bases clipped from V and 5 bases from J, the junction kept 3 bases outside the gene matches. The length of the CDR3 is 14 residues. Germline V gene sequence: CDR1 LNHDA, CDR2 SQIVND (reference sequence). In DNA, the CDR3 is TGTGCCAGTAGTGGGACAGGGGAACATCAGCCCCAGCATTTT. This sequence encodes CASSGTGEHQPQHF.